This entry concerns a single TCR beta chain. As yet, its antigen is unknown. Sequencing was performed with immunoSEQ multiplex PCR; in TCRdb, only in-frame clones are kept and a portion is missing. Among roughly 18,000 clones listed, over 70% were seen once. Unexposed donor CD4+ T cells date from 2011-2018, before the COVID-19 pandemic. CD4+ T cells were isolated from the cells after 10 days of culture. Germline values: CDR1 SGHRS, CDR2 YFSETQ. The CDR3 has 15 amino acids. Trimming removed 1 base from V and 0 bases from J, with 5 bases in between. The data originate from a study of CD4 T cells in relation to SARS-CoV-2 and coronaviruses. Overall study context: Negative control cultures got HIV-1 Nef peptides or no peptide.

The sequenced sample consisted of CD4+ T cells from PBMCs, cultured in vitro. The sequence was collected from a human donor in good health. The chain links TRBV5-1 to TRBJ2-6, with D unclear. The CDR3 protein is CASSLTGSGANVLTF. As DNA, the CDR3 is TGCGCCAGCAGCTTGACGGGCTCTGGGGCCAACGTCCTGACTTTC.